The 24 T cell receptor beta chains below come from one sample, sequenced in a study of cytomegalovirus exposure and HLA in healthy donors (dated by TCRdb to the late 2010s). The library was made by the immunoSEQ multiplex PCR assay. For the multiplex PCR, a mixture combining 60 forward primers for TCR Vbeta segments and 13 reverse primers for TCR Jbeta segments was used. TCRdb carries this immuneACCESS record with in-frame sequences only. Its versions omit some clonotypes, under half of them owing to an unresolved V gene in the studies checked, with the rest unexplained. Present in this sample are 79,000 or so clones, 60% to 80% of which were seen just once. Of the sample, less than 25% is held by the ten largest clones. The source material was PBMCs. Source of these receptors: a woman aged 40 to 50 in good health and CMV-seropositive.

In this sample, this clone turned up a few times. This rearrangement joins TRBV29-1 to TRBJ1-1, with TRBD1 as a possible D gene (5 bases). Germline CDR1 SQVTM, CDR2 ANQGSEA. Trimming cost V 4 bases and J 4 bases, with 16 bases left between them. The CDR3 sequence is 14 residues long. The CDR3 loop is CSVAKGGAFTEAFF. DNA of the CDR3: TGCAGCGTTGCTAAGGGTGGGGCTTTCACTGAAGCTTTCTTT. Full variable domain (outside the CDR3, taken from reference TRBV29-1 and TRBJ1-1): SAVISQKPSRDICQRGTSLTIQCQVDSQVTMMFWYRQQPGQSLTLIATANQGSEATYESGFVIDKFPISRPNLTFSTLTVSNMSPEDSSIYLCSVAKGGAFTEAFFGQGTRLTVV.

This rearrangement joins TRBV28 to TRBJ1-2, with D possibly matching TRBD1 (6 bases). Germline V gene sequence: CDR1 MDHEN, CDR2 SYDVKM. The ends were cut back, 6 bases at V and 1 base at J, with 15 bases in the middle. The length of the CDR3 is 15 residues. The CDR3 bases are TGTGCCAGCAGCCAACATAGGGGGATTAACTATGGCTACACCTTC. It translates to CASSQHRGINYGYTF.

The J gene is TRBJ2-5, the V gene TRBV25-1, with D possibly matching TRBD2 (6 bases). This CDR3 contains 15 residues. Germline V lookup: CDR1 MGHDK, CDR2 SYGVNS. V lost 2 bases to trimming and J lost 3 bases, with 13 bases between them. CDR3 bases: TGTGCCAGCAGTGAACCACAAGGCGGGAAAGAGACCCAGTACTTC. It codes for CASSEPQGGKETQYF.

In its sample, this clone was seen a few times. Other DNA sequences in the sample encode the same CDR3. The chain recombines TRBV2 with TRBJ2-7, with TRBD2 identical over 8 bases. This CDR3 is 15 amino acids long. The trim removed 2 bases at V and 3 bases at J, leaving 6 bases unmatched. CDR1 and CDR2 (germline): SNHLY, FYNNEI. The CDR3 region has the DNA TGTGCCAGCAGTGAAAAACTAGCGGAAAGCTACGAGCAGTACTTC. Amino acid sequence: CASSEKLAESYEQYF. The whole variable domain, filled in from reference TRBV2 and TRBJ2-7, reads EPEVTQTPSHQVTQMGQEVILRCVPISNHLYFYWYRQILGQKVEFLVSFYNNEISEKSEIFDDQFSVERPDGSNFTLKIRSTKLEDSAMYFCASSEKLAESYEQYFGPGTRLTVT.

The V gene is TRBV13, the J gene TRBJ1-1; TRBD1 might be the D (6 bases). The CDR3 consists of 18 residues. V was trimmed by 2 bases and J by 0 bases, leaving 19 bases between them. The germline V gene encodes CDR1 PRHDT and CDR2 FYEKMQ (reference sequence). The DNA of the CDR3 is TGTGCCAGCAGCTTAATCGGGTGGACAGACGACCTGAACACTGAAGCTTTCTTT. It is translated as CASSLIGWTDDLNTEAFF.

CDR3 region: CSGVGLAGAGNEQFF. In DNA form, the CDR3 reads TGCAGCGGAGTTGGGCTAGCGGGAGCGGGGAATGAGCAGTTCTTC. The chain is built from TRBV29-1 and TRBJ2-1; TRBD2 aligns across 10 bases. This CDR3 has 15 amino acids. Trimming removed 7 bases from V and 7 bases from J; junction bases left unmatched: 13. The germline V gene encodes CDR1 SQVTM and CDR2 ANQGSEA.

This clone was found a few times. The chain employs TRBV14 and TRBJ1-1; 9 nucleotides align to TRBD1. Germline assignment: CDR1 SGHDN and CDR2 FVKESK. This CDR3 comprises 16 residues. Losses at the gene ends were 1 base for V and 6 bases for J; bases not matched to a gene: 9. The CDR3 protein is CASSQVPRDRVSEAFF. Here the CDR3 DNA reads TGTGCCAGCAGCCAAGTGCCTAGGGACAGGGTCTCTGAAGCTTTCTTT.

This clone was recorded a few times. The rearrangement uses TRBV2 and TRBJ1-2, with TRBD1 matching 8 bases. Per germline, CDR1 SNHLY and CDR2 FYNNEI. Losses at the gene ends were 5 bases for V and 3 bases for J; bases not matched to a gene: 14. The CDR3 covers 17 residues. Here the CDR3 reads CASSRRDPLTGDYGYTF. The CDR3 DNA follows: TGTGCCAGCAGTCGCAGGGACCCATTGACAGGGGACTATGGCTACACCTTC.

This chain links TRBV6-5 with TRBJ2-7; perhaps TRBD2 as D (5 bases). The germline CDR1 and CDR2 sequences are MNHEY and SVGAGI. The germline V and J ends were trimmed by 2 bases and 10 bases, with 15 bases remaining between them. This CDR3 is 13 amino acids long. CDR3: CASSYDYSSGQYF. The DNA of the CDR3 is TGTGCCAGCAGTTACGACTACTCCTCGGGACAGTACTTC.

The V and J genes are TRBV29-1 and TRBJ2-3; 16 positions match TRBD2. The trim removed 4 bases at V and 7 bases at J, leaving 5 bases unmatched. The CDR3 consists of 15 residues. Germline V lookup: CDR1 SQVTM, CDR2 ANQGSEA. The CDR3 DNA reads TGCAGCGTTGGGGGACTAGCGGGAGGGCCAAATACGCAGTATTTT. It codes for CSVGGLAGGPNTQYF.

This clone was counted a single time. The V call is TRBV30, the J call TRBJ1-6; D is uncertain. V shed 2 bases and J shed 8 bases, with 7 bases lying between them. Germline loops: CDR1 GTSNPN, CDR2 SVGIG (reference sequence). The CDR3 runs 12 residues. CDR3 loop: CAWSQEDSPLHF. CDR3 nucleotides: TGTGCCTGGAGTCAGGAAGATTCACCCCTCCACTTT.

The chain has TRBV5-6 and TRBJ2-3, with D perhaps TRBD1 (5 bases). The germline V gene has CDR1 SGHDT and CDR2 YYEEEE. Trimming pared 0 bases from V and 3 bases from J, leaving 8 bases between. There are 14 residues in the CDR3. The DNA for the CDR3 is TGTGCCAGCAGCTTGGGCAGGGTTACAGATACGCAGTATTTT. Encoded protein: CASSLGRVTDTQYF.

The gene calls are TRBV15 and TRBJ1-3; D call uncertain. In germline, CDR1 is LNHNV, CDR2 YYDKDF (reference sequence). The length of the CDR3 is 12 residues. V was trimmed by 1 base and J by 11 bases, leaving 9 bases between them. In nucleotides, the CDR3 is TGTGCCACCAGCAGAGGAGGTGAAGCCATATATTTT. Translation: CATSRGGEAIYF.

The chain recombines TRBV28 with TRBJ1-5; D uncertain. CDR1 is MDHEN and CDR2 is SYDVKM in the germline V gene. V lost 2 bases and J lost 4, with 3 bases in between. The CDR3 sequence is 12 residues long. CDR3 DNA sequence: TGTGCCAGCAGTTTACCGAATCAGCCCCAGCATTTT. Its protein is CASSLPNQPQHF.

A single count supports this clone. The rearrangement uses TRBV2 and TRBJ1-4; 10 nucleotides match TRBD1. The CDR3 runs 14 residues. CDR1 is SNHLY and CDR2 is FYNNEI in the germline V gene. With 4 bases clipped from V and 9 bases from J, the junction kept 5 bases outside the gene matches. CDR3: CASSVGQGDQKLFF. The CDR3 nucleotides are TGTGCCAGCAGTGTAGGACAGGGGGATCAAAAACTGTTTTTT. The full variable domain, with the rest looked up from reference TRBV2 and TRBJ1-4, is EPEVTQTPSHQVTQMGQEVILRCVPISNHLYFYWYRQILGQKVEFLVSFYNNEISEKSEIFDDQFSVERPDGSNFTLKIRSTKLEDSAMYFCASSVGQGDQKLFFGSGTQLSVL.

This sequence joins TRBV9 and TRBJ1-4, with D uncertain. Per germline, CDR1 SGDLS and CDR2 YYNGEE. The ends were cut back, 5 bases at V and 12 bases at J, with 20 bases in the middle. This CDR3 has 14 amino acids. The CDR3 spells CASRSTGSVGELFF. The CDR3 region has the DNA TGTGCCAGCAGGTCGACCGGGAGTGTTGGGGAACTGTTTTTT.

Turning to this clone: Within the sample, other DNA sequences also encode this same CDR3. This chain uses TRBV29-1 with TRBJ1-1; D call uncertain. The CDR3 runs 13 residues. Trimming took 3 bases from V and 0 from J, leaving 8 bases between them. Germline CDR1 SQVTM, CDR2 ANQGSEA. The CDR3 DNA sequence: TGCAGCGTTGACCGGGTATTGAACACTGAAGCTTTCTTT. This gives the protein CSVDRVLNTEAFF. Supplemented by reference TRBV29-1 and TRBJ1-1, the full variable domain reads SAVISQKPSRDICQRGTSLTIQCQVDSQVTMMFWYRQQPGQSLTLIATANQGSEATYESGFVIDKFPISRPNLTFSTLTVSNMSPEDSSIYLCSVDRVLNTEAFFGQGTRLTVV.

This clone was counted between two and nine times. The CDR3 coding sequence is TGTGCCAGCAGCGTAGAGGGCAGGGGGCCCTACAATGAGCAGTTCTTC. Protein product: CASSVEGRGPYNEQFF. The rearrangement uses TRBV9 and TRBJ2-1; TRBD1 matches 8 bases. Germline assignment: CDR1 SGDLS and CDR2 YYNGEE. Trimming at V came to 0 bases and at J to 2 bases, leaving 4 bases not matched to a gene. CDR3 length: 16 amino acids.

The CDR3: CASLSSGGRSTEAFF. The CDR3 bases are TGTGCCAGCCTATCGTCGGGGGGGCGATCCACTGAAGCTTTCTTT. The gene calls are TRBV6-1 and TRBJ1-1; the D gene is possibly TRBD1 (6 bases). The CDR3 loop spans 15 amino acids. Per germline, CDR1 MNHNS and CDR2 SASEGT. V was clipped by 8 bases and J by 4 bases, with 20 bases between them.

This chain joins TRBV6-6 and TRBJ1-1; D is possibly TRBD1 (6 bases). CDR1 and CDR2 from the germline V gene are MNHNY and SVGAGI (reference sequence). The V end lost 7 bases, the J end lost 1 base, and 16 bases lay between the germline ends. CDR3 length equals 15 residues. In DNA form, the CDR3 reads TGTGCCAGCATGTCTGGGGGCCGAACGAACACTGAAGCTTTCTTT. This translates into CASMSGGRTNTEAFF.

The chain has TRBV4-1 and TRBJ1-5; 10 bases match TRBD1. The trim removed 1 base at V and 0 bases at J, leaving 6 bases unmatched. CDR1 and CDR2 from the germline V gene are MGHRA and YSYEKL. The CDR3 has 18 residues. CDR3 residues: CASSQGGQGRSSNQPQHF. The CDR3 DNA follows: TGCGCCAGCAGCCAAGGGGGACAGGGGCGGTCTAGCAATCAGCCCCAGCATTTT.

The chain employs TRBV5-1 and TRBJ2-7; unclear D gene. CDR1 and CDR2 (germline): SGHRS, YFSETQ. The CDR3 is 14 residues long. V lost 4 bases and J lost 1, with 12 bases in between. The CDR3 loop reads CASSPPGRSYEQYF. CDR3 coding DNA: TGCGCCAGCAGCCCCCCCGGCAGGTCCTACGAGCAGTACTTC.

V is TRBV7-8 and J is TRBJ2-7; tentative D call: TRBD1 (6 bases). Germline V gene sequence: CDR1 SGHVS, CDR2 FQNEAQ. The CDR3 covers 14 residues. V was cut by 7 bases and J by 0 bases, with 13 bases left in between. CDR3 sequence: CASIRDTLSYEQYF. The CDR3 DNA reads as TGTGCCAGCATACGGGACACACTCTCCTACGAGCAGTACTTC.

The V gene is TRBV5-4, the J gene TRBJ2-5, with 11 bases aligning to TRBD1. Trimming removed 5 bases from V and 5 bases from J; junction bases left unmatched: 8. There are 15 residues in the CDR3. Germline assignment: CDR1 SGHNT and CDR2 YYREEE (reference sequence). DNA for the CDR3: TGTGCCAGCAGTAAGCCGGGACAGGGGGAGGAGACCCAGTACTTC. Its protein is CASSKPGQGEETQYF.